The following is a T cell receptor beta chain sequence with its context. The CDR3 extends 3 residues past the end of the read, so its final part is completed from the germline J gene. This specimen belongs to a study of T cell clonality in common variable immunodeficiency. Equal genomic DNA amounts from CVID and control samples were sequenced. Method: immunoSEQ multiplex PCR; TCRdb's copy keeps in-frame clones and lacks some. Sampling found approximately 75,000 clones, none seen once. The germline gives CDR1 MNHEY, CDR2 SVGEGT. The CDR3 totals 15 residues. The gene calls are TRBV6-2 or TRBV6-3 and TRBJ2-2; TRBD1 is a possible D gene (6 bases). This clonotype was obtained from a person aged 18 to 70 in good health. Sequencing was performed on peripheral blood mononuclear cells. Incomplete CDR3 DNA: TGTGCCAGCAGAATGATCAGGGGAACCAATTCACCG. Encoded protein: CASRMIRGTNSP. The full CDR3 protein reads CASRMIRGTNSPLFF.